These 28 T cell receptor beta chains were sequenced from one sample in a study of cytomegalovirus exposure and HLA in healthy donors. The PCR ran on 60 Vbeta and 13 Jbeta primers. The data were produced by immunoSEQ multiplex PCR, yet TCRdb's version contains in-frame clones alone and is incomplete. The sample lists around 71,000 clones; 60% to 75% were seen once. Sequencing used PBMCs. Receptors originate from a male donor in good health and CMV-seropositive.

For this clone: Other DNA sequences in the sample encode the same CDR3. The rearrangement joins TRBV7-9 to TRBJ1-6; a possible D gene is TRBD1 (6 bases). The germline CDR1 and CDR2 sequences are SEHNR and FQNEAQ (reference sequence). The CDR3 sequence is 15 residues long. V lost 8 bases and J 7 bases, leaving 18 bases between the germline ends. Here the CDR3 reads CASGVGGQRNSPLHF. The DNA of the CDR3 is TGTGCCAGCGGGGTGGGGGGGCAAAGGAATTCACCCCTCCACTTT.

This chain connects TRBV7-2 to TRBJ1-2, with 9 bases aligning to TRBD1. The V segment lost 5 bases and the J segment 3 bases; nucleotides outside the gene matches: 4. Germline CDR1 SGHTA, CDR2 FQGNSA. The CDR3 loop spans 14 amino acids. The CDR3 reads CASSGQGRDYGYTF. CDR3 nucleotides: TGTGCCAGCAGCGGACAGGGGAGGGACTATGGCTACACCTTC.

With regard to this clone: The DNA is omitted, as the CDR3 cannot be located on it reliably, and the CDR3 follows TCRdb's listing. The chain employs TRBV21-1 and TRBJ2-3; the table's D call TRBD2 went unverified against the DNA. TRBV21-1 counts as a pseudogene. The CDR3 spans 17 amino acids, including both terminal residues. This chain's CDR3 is CASSPEWASGSEDTQYF.

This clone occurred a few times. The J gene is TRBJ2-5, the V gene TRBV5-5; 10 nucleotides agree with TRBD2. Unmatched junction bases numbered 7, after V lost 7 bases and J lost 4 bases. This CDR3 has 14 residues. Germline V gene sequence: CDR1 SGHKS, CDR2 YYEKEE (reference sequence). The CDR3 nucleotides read TGTGCCAGCGACAACCCTAGCGGGGGAGAGACCCAGTACTTC. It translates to CASDNPSGGETQYF.

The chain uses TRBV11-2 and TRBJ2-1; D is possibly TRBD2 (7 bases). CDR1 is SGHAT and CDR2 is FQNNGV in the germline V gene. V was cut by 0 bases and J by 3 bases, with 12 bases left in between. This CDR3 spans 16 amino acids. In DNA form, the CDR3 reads TGTGCCAGCAGCTTAGAAGGGGGGGGATACTACAATGAGCAGTTCTTC. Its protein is CASSLEGGGYYNEQFF.

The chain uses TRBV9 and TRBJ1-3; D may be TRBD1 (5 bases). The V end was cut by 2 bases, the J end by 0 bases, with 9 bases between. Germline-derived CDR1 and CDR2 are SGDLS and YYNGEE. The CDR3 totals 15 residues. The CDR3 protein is CASSVQGTSGNTIYF. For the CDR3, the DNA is TGTGCCAGCAGCGTCCAGGGAACCTCTGGAAACACCATATATTTT.

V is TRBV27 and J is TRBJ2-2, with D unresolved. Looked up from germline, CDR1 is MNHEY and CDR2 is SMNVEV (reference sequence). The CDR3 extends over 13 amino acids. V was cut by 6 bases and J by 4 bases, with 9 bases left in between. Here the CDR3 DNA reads TGTGCCAGCAGCCCCAGTATCACCGGGGAGCTGTTTTTT. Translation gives CASSPSITGELFF.

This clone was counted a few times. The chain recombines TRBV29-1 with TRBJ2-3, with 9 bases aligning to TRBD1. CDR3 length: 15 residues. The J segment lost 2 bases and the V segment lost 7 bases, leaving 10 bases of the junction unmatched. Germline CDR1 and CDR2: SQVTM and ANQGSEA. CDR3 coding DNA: TGCAGCGCCAGGGACAGGGTAGACCCCACAGATACGCAGTATTTT. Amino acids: CSARDRVDPTDTQYF.

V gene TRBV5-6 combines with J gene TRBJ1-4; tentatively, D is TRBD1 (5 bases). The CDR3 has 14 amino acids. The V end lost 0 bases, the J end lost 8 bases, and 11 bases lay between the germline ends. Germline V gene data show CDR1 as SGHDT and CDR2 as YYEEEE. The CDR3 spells CASSLAWGREKLFF. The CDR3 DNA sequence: TGTGCCAGCAGCTTGGCTTGGGGCCGCGAAAAACTGTTTTTT.

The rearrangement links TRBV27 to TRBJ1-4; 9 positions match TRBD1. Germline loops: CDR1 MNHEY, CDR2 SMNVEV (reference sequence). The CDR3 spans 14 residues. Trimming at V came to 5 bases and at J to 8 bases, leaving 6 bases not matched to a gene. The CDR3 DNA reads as TGTGCCAGCAGTAACGACAGGGGGAGGGAAAAACTGTTTTTT. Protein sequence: CASSNDRGREKLFF.

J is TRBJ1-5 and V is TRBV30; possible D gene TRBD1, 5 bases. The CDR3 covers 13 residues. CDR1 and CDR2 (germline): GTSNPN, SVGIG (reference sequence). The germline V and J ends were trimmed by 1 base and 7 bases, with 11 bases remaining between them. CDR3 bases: TGTGCCTGGAGTGCGGGGGGGTTACAGCCCCAGCATTTT. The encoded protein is CAWSAGGLQPQHF.

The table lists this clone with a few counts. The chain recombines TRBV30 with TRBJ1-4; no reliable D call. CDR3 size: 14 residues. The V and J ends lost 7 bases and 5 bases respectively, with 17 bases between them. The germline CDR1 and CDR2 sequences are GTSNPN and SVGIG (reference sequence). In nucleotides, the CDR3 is TGTGCCTTCAGCTGGTTGGGCCCGAATGAAAAACTGTTTTTT. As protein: CAFSWLGPNEKLFF.

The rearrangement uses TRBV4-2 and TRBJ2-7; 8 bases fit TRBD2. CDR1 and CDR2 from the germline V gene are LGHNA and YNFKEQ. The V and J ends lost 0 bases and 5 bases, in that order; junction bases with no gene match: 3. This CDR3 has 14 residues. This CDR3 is CASSQDPGGNEQYF. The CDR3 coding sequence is TGTGCCAGCAGCCAAGATCCGGGGGGGAACGAGCAGTACTTC.

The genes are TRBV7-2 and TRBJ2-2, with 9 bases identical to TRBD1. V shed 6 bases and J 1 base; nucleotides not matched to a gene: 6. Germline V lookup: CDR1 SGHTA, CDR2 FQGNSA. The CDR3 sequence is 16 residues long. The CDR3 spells CASSHTGGGNTGELFF. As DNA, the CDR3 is TGTGCCAGCAGTCATACAGGGGGCGGGAACACCGGGGAGCTGTTTTTT.

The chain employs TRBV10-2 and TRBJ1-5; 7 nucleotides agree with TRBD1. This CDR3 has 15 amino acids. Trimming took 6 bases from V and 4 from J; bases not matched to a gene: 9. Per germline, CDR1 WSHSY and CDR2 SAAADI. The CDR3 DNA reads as TGCGCCAGCAGAGGTTACGGGACAGAGAATCAGCCCCAGCATTTT. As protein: CASRGYGTENQPQHF.

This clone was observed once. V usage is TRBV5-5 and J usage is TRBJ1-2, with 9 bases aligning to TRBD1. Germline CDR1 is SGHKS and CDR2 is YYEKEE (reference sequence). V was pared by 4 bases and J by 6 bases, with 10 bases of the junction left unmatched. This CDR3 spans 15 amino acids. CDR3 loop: CASSPPPWDRDGYTF. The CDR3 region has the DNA TGTGCCAGCAGCCCACCCCCCTGGGACAGGGATGGCTACACCTTC.

In nucleotides, the CDR3 is TGCGCCAGCAGCACCCAGGGACAGGGGGCCTATGACATTCAGTACTTC. It specifies CASSTQGQGAYDIQYF. The genes are TRBV5-1 and TRBJ2-4; 12 bases map to TRBD1. Germline assignment: CDR1 SGHRS and CDR2 YFSETQ. The CDR3 covers 16 residues. With V trimmed by 4 bases and J by 8 bases, 10 bases remained unmatched.

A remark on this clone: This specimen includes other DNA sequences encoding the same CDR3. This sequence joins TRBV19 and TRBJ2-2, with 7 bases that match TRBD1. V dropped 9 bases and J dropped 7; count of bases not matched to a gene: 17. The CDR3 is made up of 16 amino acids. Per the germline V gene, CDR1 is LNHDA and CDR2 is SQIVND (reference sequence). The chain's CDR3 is CASRSGGVAGVGELFF. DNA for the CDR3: TGTGCCAGCAGGTCAGGGGGTGTTGCGGGCGTCGGGGAGCTGTTTTTT. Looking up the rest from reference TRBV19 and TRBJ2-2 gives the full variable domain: DGGITQSPKYLFRKEGQNVTLSCEQNLNHDAMYWYRQDPGQGLRLIYYSQIVNDFQKGDIAEGYSVSREKKESFPLTVTSAQKNPTAFYLCASRSGGVAGVGELFFGEGSRLTVL.

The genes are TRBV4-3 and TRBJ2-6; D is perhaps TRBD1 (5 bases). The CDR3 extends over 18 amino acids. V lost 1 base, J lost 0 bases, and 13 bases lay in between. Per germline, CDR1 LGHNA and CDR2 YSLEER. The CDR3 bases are TGCGCCAGCAGCCAAGTCCTAACCAGGGTCTCTGGGGCCAACGTCCTGACTTTC. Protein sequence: CASSQVLTRVSGANVLTF.

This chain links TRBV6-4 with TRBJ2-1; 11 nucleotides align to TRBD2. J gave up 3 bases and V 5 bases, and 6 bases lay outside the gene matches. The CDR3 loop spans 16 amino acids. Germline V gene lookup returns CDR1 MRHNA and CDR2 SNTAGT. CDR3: CASSIDGTSGYNEQFF. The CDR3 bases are TGTGCCAGCAGTATCGACGGGACTAGCGGCTACAATGAGCAGTTCTTC.

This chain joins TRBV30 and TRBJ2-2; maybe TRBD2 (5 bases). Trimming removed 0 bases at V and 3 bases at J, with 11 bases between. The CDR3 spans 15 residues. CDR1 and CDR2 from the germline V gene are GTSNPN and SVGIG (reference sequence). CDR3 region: CAWSVRGIDTGELFF. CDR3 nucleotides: TGTGCCTGGAGTGTTCGAGGGATAGACACCGGGGAGCTGTTTTTT.

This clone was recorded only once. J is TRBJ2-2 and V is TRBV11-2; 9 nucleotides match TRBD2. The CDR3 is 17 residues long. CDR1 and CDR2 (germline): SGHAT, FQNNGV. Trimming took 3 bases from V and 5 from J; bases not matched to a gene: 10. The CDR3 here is CASSLRDSGSMTGELFF. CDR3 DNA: TGTGCCAGCAGCTTGAGAGATAGCGGGAGTATGACCGGGGAGCTGTTTTTT.

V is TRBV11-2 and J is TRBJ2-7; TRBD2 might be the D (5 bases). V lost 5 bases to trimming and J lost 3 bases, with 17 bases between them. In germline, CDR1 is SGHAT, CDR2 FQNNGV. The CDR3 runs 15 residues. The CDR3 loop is CASSAGHSGDYEQYF. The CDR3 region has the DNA TGTGCCAGCAGCGCCGGGCACAGCGGAGACTACGAGCAGTACTTC.

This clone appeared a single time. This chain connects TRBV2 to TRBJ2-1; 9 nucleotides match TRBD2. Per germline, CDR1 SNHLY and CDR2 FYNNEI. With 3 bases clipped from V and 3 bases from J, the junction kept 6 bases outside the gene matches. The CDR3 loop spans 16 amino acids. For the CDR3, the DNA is TGTGCCAGCAGTGATCAACTAGCGGGTTACTACAATGAGCAGTTCTTC. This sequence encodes CASSDQLAGYYNEQFF.

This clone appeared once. This CDR3 is CASGGWREGETQYF. Written as DNA, the CDR3 is TGCGCCAGCGGGGGGTGGCGGGAGGGGGAGACCCAGTACTTC. The V and J genes are TRBV4-1 and TRBJ2-5; TRBD2 matches 9 bases. Germline assignment: CDR1 MGHRA and CDR2 YSYEKL. The CDR3 is 14 residues long. V lost 8 bases and J lost 5; bases outside the gene matches: 9.

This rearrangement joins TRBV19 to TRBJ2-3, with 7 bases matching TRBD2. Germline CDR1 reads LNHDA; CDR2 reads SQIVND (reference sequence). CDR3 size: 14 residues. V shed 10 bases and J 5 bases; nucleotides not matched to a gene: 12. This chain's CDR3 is CAISAEGRGDTQYF. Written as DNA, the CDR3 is TGTGCCATCTCCGCCGAAGGGAGGGGAGATACGCAGTATTTT.

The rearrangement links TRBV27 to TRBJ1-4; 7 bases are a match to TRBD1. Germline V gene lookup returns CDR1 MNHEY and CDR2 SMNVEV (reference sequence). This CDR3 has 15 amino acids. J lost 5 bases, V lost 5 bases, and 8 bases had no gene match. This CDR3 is CASSLQGSNNEKLFF. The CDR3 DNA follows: TGTGCCAGCAGTCTACAGGGGAGTAACAATGAAAAACTGTTTTTT.

CDR3 coding DNA: TGTGCCAGCAGTCCCCTTGGGGACTCTAACTATGGCTACACCTTC. This gives the protein CASSPLGDSNYGYTF. The chain employs TRBV6-5 and TRBJ1-2, with D tentatively TRBD1 (5 bases). The CDR3 contains 15 residues. V was cut by 5 bases and J by 0 bases, with 13 bases left in between. Germline lookup yields CDR1 MNHEY and CDR2 SVGAGI.